A single T cell receptor beta chain is shown here with its context. These data come from a study of T cell responses to AZD1222 COVID-19 vaccine. Using immunoSEQ multiplex PCR, the repertoire was profiled, and TCRdb retains in-frame clones only, with some absent. The sample has 90,000 to 95,000 clones; under 95% are singletons. The germline CDR1 and CDR2 sequences are MNHEY and SMNVEV (reference sequence). CDR3 length: 14 amino acids. The ends were cut back, 3 bases at V and 8 bases at J, with 13 bases in the middle. This clonotype was sampled from an adult in good health. The gene calls are TRBV27 and TRBJ1-4; D is perhaps TRBD1 (5 bases). Source: peripheral blood, taken on day 0 of AZD1222 vaccination. The chain's CDR3 is CASSLSRRGEKLFF. The CDR3 nucleotides are TGTGCCAGCAGTTTGAGCCGGCGGGGGGAAAAACTGTTTTTT.